The clone carrying this T cell receptor (beta chain) was detected many times. The data derive from a study of response to subunit inactivated influenza vaccine. TCRdb passed the RT-PCR reads through MiXCR, listing each CDR3 protein once. The profile shows fewer than 800,000 distinct CDR3 sequences, about 15% of them singletons. Trimming removed 1 base from V and 2 bases from J, with 10 bases in between. Per germline, CDR1 SGHTS and CDR2 YDEGEE. The CDR3 has 14 amino acids. This TCR came from a man in his fifties or sixties who received an inactivated influenza vaccine. The rearrangement joins TRBV5-8 to TRBJ2-7, with D tentatively TRBD1 (6 bases). Sequencing was performed on PBMCs from blood, taken about 13 days after vaccination. In DNA, the CDR3 is TGTGCCAGCAGCTTGTCGACAGGAACCTACGAGCAGTACTTC. Translation: CASSLSTGTYEQYF.